The TCR beta chain under discussion was sequenced for a study of lymphopenia after photon versus proton radiotherapy. The CDR3 is 14 residues long. Germline CDR1 is SGHDT and CDR2 is YYEEEE. Deletions cut 4 bases from V and 4 bases from J, with 14 bases between. TCRdb keeps only in-frame clones here, not all; method: immunoSEQ multiplex PCR. The profile shows 30,000 to 40,000 clones, under 90% of them singletons. The receptor was isolated from a woman aged 70 to 79 with pancreatic cancer. Here the sequenced sample was peripheral blood, taken from a patient treated with proton-based radiotherapy. The chain combines TRBV5-6 with TRBJ2-5; no clear D. CDR3 protein: CASSPSPSSETQYF. CDR3 DNA: TGTGCCAGCAGCCCGTCCCCGTCGTCAGAGACCCAGTACTTC.